This TCR beta chain stems from a study of identical twins. Using its own MiXCR run on the 5' RACE reads, TCRdb lists one record per CDR3 protein. The sample holds 130,000 to 150,000 distinct CDR3 sequences, roughly 3.5% seen once. V shed 1 base and J shed 8 bases, with 15 bases lying between them. The CDR3 length is 14 residues. CDR1 is SGHKS, CDR2 YYEKEE, per germline (reference sequence). This clonotype was detected many times. The gene calls are TRBV5-5 and TRBJ1-1; D is perhaps TRBD1 (6 bases). What was sequenced was memory T cells sorted from blood. This clonotype originated in a man younger than 30 in good health. The DNA for the CDR3 is TGTGCCAGCAGCTTGAACAGGGCTAAGGGCGAAGCTTTCTTT. It yields the protein CASSLNRAKGEAFF.